Presented here are 32 T cell receptor beta chains from one specimen sequenced in a study of response to subunit inactivated influenza vaccine. Each CDR3 protein gets one entry after TCRdb re-called the RT-PCR reads with MiXCR. The profile shows 860,000 or so distinct CDR3 sequences, over 20% of them singletons. The sequencing here drew on PBMCs from blood, taken about 5 days after vaccination. The receptors come from a man aged 45-65 years who received an inactivated influenza vaccine.

The chain combines TRBV20-1 with TRBJ2-3; possibly TRBD1 or TRBD2 for D (5 bases each). Trimming left V 1 base short and J 4 bases short, with 27 bases between. The CDR3 extends over 19 amino acids. Germline loops: CDR1 DFQATT, CDR2 SNEGSKA (reference sequence). The CDR3 region is CSARGGAAGKASSPDTQYF. Here the CDR3 DNA reads TGCAGTGCTAGAGGAGGGGCAGCAGGGAAGGCGTCGAGCCCAGATACGCAGTATTTT.

This clonotype turned up a few times. The rearrangement uses TRBV4-1 and TRBJ2-7, with D possibly being TRBD1 (6 bases). Germline lookup yields CDR1 MGHRA and CDR2 YSYEKL. V was clipped by 0 bases and J by 1 base, with 13 bases between them. The CDR3 extends over 16 amino acids. As DNA, the CDR3 is TGCGCCAGCAGCCAAGAGGGGATCAGGGGATCCTACGAGCAGTACTTC. Protein product: CASSQEGIRGSYEQYF.

This clonotype was counted many times. V gene TRBV5-1 combines with J gene TRBJ1-1; D gene unclear. V lost 0 bases and J 1 base, leaving 7 bases between the germline ends. Looked up from germline, CDR1 is SGHRS and CDR2 is YFSETQ. This CDR3 region has 14 residues. The CDR3 spells CASSLVPGNTEAFF. Here the CDR3 DNA reads TGCGCCAGCAGCTTGGTGCCGGGGAACACTGAAGCTTTCTTT.

This clonotype was seen a single time. The germline gene is not matched at one end of the junction; a read error may be the cause. The rearrangement joins TRBV12-3 or TRBV12-4 to TRBJ1-2; D remains unclear. The CDR3 length is 15 residues. As DNA, the CDR3 is TGTGCCAGCACCCCGGGGTCGAGGTATCACTATGGTTACACCTTC. It translates to CASTPGSRYHYGYTF.

The V call is TRBV21-1, the J call TRBJ2-7. TRBV21-1 is an annotated pseudogene. The CDR3 runs 14 residues. The CDR3 spells CASSKEWDSYEQYF. CDR3 coding DNA: TGTGCCAGCAGCAAAGAGTGGGATTCCTACGAGCAGTACTTC.

There are a few counts of this clonotype. This chain joins TRBV4-3 and TRBJ2-2; D perhaps matches TRBD1 (6 bases). The germline gives CDR1 LGHNA, CDR2 YSLEER. V lost 3 bases and J lost 5, with 16 bases in between. CDR3 length equals 16 residues. In nucleotides, the CDR3 is TGCGCCAGCAGCCAGGGGGCCCAATCGGGGACCGGGGAGCTGTTTTTT. Translating it yields CASSQGAQSGTGELFF.

This clonotype was found a few times. The chain employs TRBV7-2 and TRBJ2-5, with D possibly matching TRBD1 (5 bases). The CDR3 is 16 amino acids. Germline loops: CDR1 SGHTA, CDR2 FQGNSA. Trimming took off 4 bases at V and 2 bases at J, with 17 bases between the two ends. This CDR3 is CASSSLSRRQQETQYF. CDR3 in DNA: TGTGCCAGCAGCTCCCTCTCGCGGAGACAGCAAGAGACCCAGTACTTC.

This chain uses TRBV5-1 with TRBJ2-2, with 7 bases matching TRBD2. The CDR3 runs 15 residues. Germline loops: CDR1 SGHRS, CDR2 YFSETQ. J was trimmed by 2 bases and V by 5 bases; bases with no gene match: 6. The CDR3 DNA is TGCGCCAGCAGACTCCGGGACTACAACACCGGGGAGCTGTTTTTT. Protein: CASRLRDYNTGELFF.

The V call is TRBV4-1, the J call TRBJ2-1; 10 nucleotides match TRBD2. V shed 3 bases and J 13 bases; nucleotides not matched to a gene: 3. Germline-derived CDR1 and CDR2 are MGHRA and YSYEKL. The CDR3 extends over 12 amino acids. Here the CDR3 reads CASSQSGGGQFF. The CDR3 region has the DNA TGCGCCAGCAGCCAGAGCGGGGGGGGCCAGTTCTTC.

The J gene is TRBJ2-5, the V gene TRBV20-1, with 12 bases lining up with TRBD2. The CDR3 is 16 amino acids. V shed 5 bases, J shed 2 bases, and the junction held 9 bases outside the gene matches. Looked up from germline, CDR1 is DFQATT and CDR2 is SNEGSKA (reference sequence). This chain's CDR3 is CSADPGLAGDQETQYF. The CDR3 DNA sequence: TGCAGTGCTGACCCGGGACTAGCGGGCGATCAAGAGACCCAGTACTTC.

The chain links TRBV2 to TRBJ1-4, with 7 bases matching TRBD1. The length of the CDR3 is 13 residues. The V gene's germline CDR1 is SNHLY and CDR2 FYNNEI. Trimming at V came to 6 bases and at J to 8 bases, leaving 6 bases not matched to a gene. The CDR3 bases are TGTGCCAGCAGGATCGGACAGGACGAAAAACTGTTTTTT. This encodes CASRIGQDEKLFF.

Ten or more counts support this clonotype. V is TRBV5-5 and J is TRBJ2-2, with a weak D call TRBD1 (6 bases). Trimming removed 5 bases at V and 4 bases at J, with 12 bases between. This CDR3 contains 14 residues. CDR1 is SGHKS and CDR2 is YYEKEE in the germline V gene (reference sequence). The CDR3 coding sequence is TGTGCCAGCAGGCAGGGGTCGGTCACCGGGGAGCTGTTTTTT. Translation: CASRQGSVTGELFF.

The chain has TRBV12-3 or TRBV12-4 and TRBJ2-5, with TRBD2 matching over 8 bases. This CDR3 has 17 amino acids. V shed 5 bases and J 5 bases; nucleotides not matched to a gene: 16. CDR3 DNA: TGTGCCAGCAGTCCTCAAGCCCCGGGACTAGGGGCGGAGACCCAGTACTTC. Amino acid sequence: CASSPQAPGLGAETQYF.

At least ten counts were recorded for this clonotype. This chain connects TRBV29-1 to TRBJ2-1, with TRBD2 identical over 8 bases. V was pared by 2 bases and J by 10 bases, with 16 bases of the junction left unmatched. The CDR3 covers 16 residues. The germline CDR1 and CDR2 sequences are SQVTM and ANQGSEA. The CDR3 reads CSVESGGLAETREQFF. In DNA, the CDR3 is TGCAGCGTTGAATCGGGGGGGCTAGCGGAGACCAGAGAGCAGTTCTTC.

This clonotype turned up a few times. Compared with germline, one end of the junction differs, possibly owing to a read error. The V call is TRBV4-1, the J call TRBJ1-2; no definite D call. The CDR3 extends over 12 amino acids. Germline V lookup: CDR1 MGHRA, CDR2 YSYEKL. CDR3 loop: CASSAPRAPQPF. The CDR3 nucleotides read TGCGCCAGCAGCGCTCCTAGGGCCCCTCAACCTTTC.

This clonotype was seen a handful of times. The chain links TRBV20-1 to TRBJ2-5; the match to TRBD1 covers 9 bases. The CDR3 runs to 13 residues. The germline CDR1 and CDR2 sequences are DFQATT and SNEGSKA (reference sequence). The DNA for the CDR3 is TGCAGCGAAAACAGACAGGGGGTGGAGACCCAGTACTTC. Translation gives CSENRQGVETQYF.

Concerning this clonotype itself: This likely comes from a read error, as the CDR3 has no conserved phenylalanine or tryptophan at its end. The rearrangement links TRBV10-3 to TRBJ2-7; 8 positions match TRBD2. The CDR3 length is 13 residues. The germline V gene encodes CDR1 ENHRY and CDR2 SYGVKD. V trimming: 7 bases; J trimming: 6 bases; junction bases outside the gene matches: 8. CDR3: CAITGREGGEQYL. The CDR3 DNA is TGTGCCATCACAGGACGGGAGGGTGGCGAGCAGTACCTC.

The chain recombines TRBV9 with TRBJ2-5; D may be TRBD2 (5 bases). The germline V and J ends were trimmed by 0 bases and 4 bases, with 13 bases remaining between them. The CDR3 totals 15 residues. Germline V CDR1 and CDR2: SGDLS, YYNGEE. The CDR3, as DNA: TGTGCCAGCAGCGTAGGAGGGTCCGAGGGAGAGACCCAGTACTTC. It codes for CASSVGGSEGETQYF.

This clonotype turned up a few times. This chain links TRBV6-2 or TRBV6-3 with TRBJ2-5; D remains unclear. The CDR3 contains 14 residues. Deletions cut 4 bases from V and 1 base from J, with 10 bases between. Germline V CDR1 and CDR2: MNHEY, SVGEGT. The DNA for the CDR3 is TGTGCCAGCAGTTTCTACCGCAGCCAAGAGACCCAGTACTTC. This codes for CASSFYRSQETQYF.

In this sample, this clonotype turned up many times. The chain couples TRBV29-1 to TRBJ1-2; 9 bases are a match to TRBD1. The V gene end was trimmed by 1 base and the J gene end by 6 bases; junction bases not matched to a gene: 3. The germline V gene has CDR1 SQVTM and CDR2 ANQGSEA. The CDR3 covers 13 residues. The CDR3 bases are TGCAGCGTTGAAGGACAGGGGGTGAATGGCTACACCTTC. Protein product: CSVEGQGVNGYTF.

The chain combines TRBV29-1 with TRBJ2-7; tentatively, D is TRBD1 (6 bases). Per germline, CDR1 SQVTM and CDR2 ANQGSEA. CDR3 size: 11 residues. V was clipped by 6 bases and J by 4 bases, with 10 bases between them. The CDR3 here is CSVSDRYEQYF. CDR3 DNA sequence: TGCAGCGTATCGGACAGATACGAGCAGTACTTC.

This chain links TRBV6-2 or TRBV6-3 with TRBJ2-7, with D perhaps being TRBD1 or TRBD2 (5 bases each). There are 20 residues in the CDR3. V dropped 0 bases and J dropped 6 bases, with 30 bases sitting between them. Germline assignment: CDR1 MNHEY and CDR2 SVGEGT. CDR3 region: CASSYSMRIGDGTLNPEQYF. For the CDR3, the DNA is TGTGCCAGCAGTTACTCGATGCGTATCGGGGATGGGACCCTTAATCCCGAGCAGTACTTC.

This clonotype came up a few times. The chain is built from TRBV5-6 and TRBJ2-3, with D possibly being TRBD2 (5 bases). V lost 3 bases and J 4 bases, leaving 24 bases between the germline ends. Germline CDR1 SGHDT, CDR2 YYEEEE. The CDR3 runs to 18 residues. CDR3 sequence (DNA): TGTGCCAGCAGCTCGAAAGAACTGACCCATCGGGAACCAGATACGCAGTATTTT. Its translation: CASSSKELTHREPDTQYF.

This clonotype has a handful of counts. This chain connects TRBV2 to TRBJ2-5; no clear D. Trimming took off 1 base at V and 2 bases at J, with 5 bases between the two ends. The CDR3 consists of 13 residues. CDR1 and CDR2 from the germline V gene are SNHLY and FYNNEI. In nucleotides, the CDR3 is TGTGCCAGCAGTGAAGTGACGCAAGAGACCCAGTACTTC. The encoded protein is CASSEVTQETQYF.

This sequence joins TRBV20-1 and TRBJ2-3; 10 bases map to TRBD2. V shed 5 bases and J 3 bases; nucleotides not matched to a gene: 11. Germline loops: CDR1 DFQATT, CDR2 SNEGSKA (reference sequence). The length of the CDR3 is 16 residues. CDR3 in DNA: TGCAGTGCTCCCCGCCTAGCGGGGGACCTGACAGATACGCAGTATTTT. This sequence encodes CSAPRLAGDLTDTQYF.

The CDR3 region has the DNA TGTGCCATCAGTGGAAGGGGTCTCGAGCAGTACTTC. Amino acids: CAISGRGLEQYF. This sequence joins TRBV10-3 and TRBJ2-7, with a possible D match to TRBD1 (5 bases). Trimming took 4 bases from V and 6 from J, leaving 10 bases between them. The V gene's germline CDR1 is ENHRY and CDR2 SYGVKD. The CDR3 consists of 12 residues.

This clonotype was found a few times. The chain joins TRBV20-1 to TRBJ2-3, with TRBD2 matching 13 bases. The germline CDR1 and CDR2 sequences are DFQATT and SNEGSKA (reference sequence). CDR3 length: 17 amino acids. The V gene end was trimmed by 4 bases and the J gene end by 3 bases; junction bases not matched to a gene: 10. CDR3 bases: TGCAGTGCTAAATTGGGGACTAGCGGGGACTTAACAGATACGCAGTATTTT. Residues: CSAKLGTSGDLTDTQYF.

This clonotype was counted only a few times. The chain combines TRBV7-9 with TRBJ2-1; D ambiguous. Germline loops: CDR1 SEHNR, CDR2 FQNEAQ (reference sequence). The CDR3 runs to 12 residues. V dropped 3 bases and J dropped 12 bases, with 12 bases sitting between them. The CDR3 loop reads CASSLTASAQFF. The CDR3 DNA follows: TGTGCCAGCAGCTTGACCGCCAGTGCGCAGTTCTTC.

This clonotype was picked up a small number of times. The rearrangement links TRBV7-6 to TRBJ1-4; D remains ambiguous. This CDR3 contains 12 residues. The germline V gene has CDR1 SGHVS and CDR2 FNYEAQ. V shed 1 base and J shed 10 bases, with 7 bases lying between them. In DNA, the CDR3 is TGTGCCAGCAGCTTAGGACCTGGAAAACTGTTTTTT. It codes for CASSLGPGKLFF.

The chain couples TRBV11-1 to TRBJ1-4; D is possibly TRBD1 (5 bases). Germline CDR1 and CDR2: SGHAT and FQDESV (reference sequence). The CDR3 runs 20 residues. Trimming left V 0 bases short and J 0 bases short, with 20 bases between. CDR3 protein: CASSLAAGLLRGTTNEKLFF. The CDR3 bases are TGTGCCAGCAGCTTAGCGGCAGGGCTACTACGAGGGACAACTAATGAAAAACTGTTTTTT.

This clonotype was seen more than once but under ten times. V and J are TRBV7-9 and TRBJ1-1, with no clear D. The germline V gene has CDR1 SEHNR and CDR2 FQNEAQ (reference sequence). CDR3 length: 16 residues. Trimming left V 7 bases short and J 3 bases short, with 21 bases between. This CDR3 is CASTPRASDGHTEAFF. In DNA, the CDR3 is TGTGCCAGCACCCCACGTGCCTCCGACGGACACACTGAAGCTTTCTTT.

This clonotype has a handful of counts. J is TRBJ1-1 and V is TRBV11-2, with 7 bases identical to TRBD1. V trimming: 0 bases; J trimming: 7 bases; junction bases outside the gene matches: 8. The CDR3 extends over 15 amino acids. Germline values: CDR1 SGHAT, CDR2 FQNNGV. DNA of the CDR3: TGTGCCAGCAGCTTAGATCGAAGGGGACAGAATGAAGCTTTCTTT. Translated, it gives CASSLDRRGQNEAFF.